This T cell receptor beta chain was profiled in a study of blood T cell repertoires in COVID-19. The CDR3 is made up of 12 amino acids. From germline, CDR1 is SGHTA and CDR2 FQGNSA. J gave up 9 bases and V 2 bases, and 4 bases lay outside the gene matches. Here immunoSEQ multiplex PCR was the method, and the copy in TCRdb shows in-frame clones only, minus some. Of 200,000 to 300,000 clones in the sample, 75% to 90% are singletons; the top ten hold 8.6%. This clone was seen more than once but under ten times. The chain carries TRBV7-2 and TRBJ2-7; TRBD1 matches 7 bases. The TCR comes from a human donor in a cohort sampled during active COVID-19. The specimen sequenced was peripheral blood. CDR3 DNA: TGTGCCAGCAGCTTATCCTACAGGGGGCAGTACTTC. Its protein product is CASSLSYRGQYF.